The 23 T cell receptor beta chains below all came from one sample that was sequenced in a study of T cell clonotyping in hematopoietic cell transplantation. Only in-frame clones appear in the TCRdb table, and some are missing; sequencing was by immunoSEQ multiplex PCR. Altogether approximately 12,000 clones are present, around 74% being singletons, with the ten largest covering roughly 14%. This specimen was peripheral blood mononuclear cells, taken 180 days after allogeneic stem cell transplant. Receptor source: a male patient aged 55-69 years who had an allogeneic stem cell transplant from an unrelated donor, so the T cells may come from the graft donor. Some clones in this sample may be carry-over from other donors' samples.

This clone was seen once. The rearrangement uses TRBV4-3 and TRBJ2-7, with 7 bases aligning to TRBD1. The CDR3 sequence is 16 residues long. Losses at the gene ends were 1 base for V and 1 base for J; bases not matched to a gene: 7. The germline V gene encodes CDR1 LGHNA and CDR2 YSLEER. The chain's CDR3 is CASSQGDSPFSYEQYF. CDR3 nucleotides: TGCGCCAGCAGCCAAGGGGACAGTCCTTTTTCCTACGAGCAGTACTTC.

V and J are TRBV25-1 and TRBJ1-1, with 7 positions matching TRBD1. Germline V gene lookup returns CDR1 MGHDK and CDR2 SYGVNS. The CDR3 is made up of 14 amino acids. Unmatched junction bases numbered 7, after V lost 6 bases and J lost 3 bases. As DNA, the CDR3 is TGTGCCAGCAGGAAACAGACAGGGCACACTGAAGCTTTCTTT. Its translation: CASRKQTGHTEAFF.

The chain couples TRBV5-1 to TRBJ2-7; TRBD2 aligns across 11 bases. V shed 4 bases and J 0 bases; nucleotides not matched to a gene: 3. There are 15 residues in the CDR3. The V gene's germline CDR1 is SGHRS and CDR2 YFSETQ. CDR3 DNA: TGCGCCAGCAGCATCACTAGCGGGAGCTCCTACGAGCAGTACTTC. This gives the protein CASSITSGSSYEQYF.

The rearrangement links TRBV14 to TRBJ2-7; a weak D match, TRBD2 (6 bases). V lost 5 bases to trimming and J lost 3 bases, with 14 bases between them. This CDR3 spans 14 amino acids. Germline V gene lookup returns CDR1 SGHDN and CDR2 FVKESK. This chain's CDR3 is CASSFAGPNYEQYF. Written as DNA, the CDR3 is TGTGCCAGCAGCTTCGCGGGACCGAACTACGAGCAGTACTTC.

This clone was seen a few times. The chain joins TRBV30 to TRBJ2-2; D possibly corresponds to TRBD2 (6 bases). The V gene's germline CDR1 is GTSNPN and CDR2 SVGIG (reference sequence). Trimming took 4 bases from V and 5 from J, leaving 17 bases between them. The CDR3 covers 15 residues. In DNA form, the CDR3 reads TGTGCCTGGATGCTGGCGGGACGCCATACCGGGGAGCTGTTTTTT. Amino acids: CAWMLAGRHTGELFF.

The chain joins TRBV5-4 to TRBJ2-7, with a tentative D call TRBD2 (6 bases). Per germline, CDR1 SGHNT and CDR2 YYREEE (reference sequence). V gave up 2 bases and J gave up 3 bases, with 12 bases separating them. This CDR3 has 14 amino acids. The CDR3 loop is CASSFTGDGYEQYF. The DNA for the CDR3 is TGTGCCAGCAGCTTTACGGGAGATGGCTACGAGCAGTACTTC.

The gene calls are TRBV7-9 and TRBJ2-1; D is unresolved. V dropped 3 bases and J dropped 6 bases, with 3 bases sitting between them. The CDR3 extends over 11 amino acids. Germline V gene lookup returns CDR1 SEHNR and CDR2 FQNEAQ (reference sequence). The CDR3 sequence is CASSFSNEQFF. The CDR3, as DNA: TGTGCCAGCAGCTTCAGCAATGAGCAGTTCTTC.

The V and J genes are TRBV30 and TRBJ1-1; unclear D gene. V was trimmed by 2 bases and J by 1 base, leaving 8 bases between them. The germline CDR1 and CDR2 sequences are GTSNPN and SVGIG (reference sequence). The CDR3 consists of 13 residues. CDR3 protein: CAWSQDGNTEAFF. For the CDR3, the DNA is TGTGCCTGGAGTCAGGACGGGAACACTGAAGCTTTCTTT. Supplemented by reference TRBV30 and TRBJ1-1, the full variable domain reads SQTIHQWPATLVQPVGSPLSLECTVEGTSNPNLYWYRQAAGRGLQLLFYSVGIGQISSEVPQNLSASRPQDRQFILSSKKLLLSDSGFYLCAWSQDGNTEAFFGQGTRLTVV.

The genes are TRBV4-1 and TRBJ1-2; 11 bases agree with TRBD1. The CDR3 is 17 residues long. Germline CDR1 reads MGHRA; CDR2 reads YSYEKL. V lost 4 bases, J lost 2 bases, and 9 bases stayed unmatched. CDR3 bases: TGCGCCAGCAGCCGCGGACAGGGGGCCCCGAAGAACTATGGCTACACCTTC. Its translation: CASSRGQGAPKNYGYTF.

This clone came up once. The chain carries TRBV10-3 and TRBJ2-3; 8 bases match TRBD1. After removal of 6 bases from V and 4 bases from J, the junction contained 6 bases not matched to a gene. This CDR3 has 14 residues. The germline V gene encodes CDR1 ENHRY and CDR2 SYGVKD. The CDR3 reads CAIRPGGGSDTQYF. DNA of the CDR3: TGTGCCATCAGACCAGGGGGCGGGTCAGATACGCAGTATTTT.

The chain has TRBV9 and TRBJ2-7, with unresolved D. This CDR3 region has 15 residues. V gave up 0 bases and J gave up 7 bases, with 17 bases separating them. The germline V gene has CDR1 SGDLS and CDR2 YYNGEE. Here the CDR3 DNA reads TGTGCCAGCAGCGTAGTCTCATCCGGCTTGGTGGAGCAGTACTTC. Amino acid sequence: CASSVVSSGLVEQYF.

The rearrangement uses TRBV5-6 and TRBJ2-7; D may be TRBD2 (6 bases). The V gene lost 4 bases and the J gene lost 2 bases, with 13 bases spanning the gap. The CDR3 loop spans 14 amino acids. Germline CDR1 SGHDT, CDR2 YYEEEE. CDR3 region: CASSRLDTAYEQYF. CDR3 DNA: TGTGCCAGCAGCCGACTAGACACGGCCTACGAGCAGTACTTC. Looking up the rest from reference TRBV5-6 and TRBJ2-7 gives the full variable domain: DAGVTQSPTHLIKTRGQQVTLRCSPKSGHDTVSWYQQALGQGPQFIFQYYEEEERQRGNFPDRFSGHQFPNYSSELNVNALLLGDSALYLCASSRLDTAYEQYFGPGTRLTVT.

The rearrangement links TRBV30 to TRBJ2-5; TRBD1 matches 8 bases. V lost 5 bases and J lost 3; bases outside the gene matches: 5. Germline V gene sequence: CDR1 GTSNPN, CDR2 SVGIG (reference sequence). There are 13 residues in the CDR3. The CDR3 reads CAWDETGEETQYF. For the CDR3, the DNA is TGTGCCTGGGACGAGACAGGGGAAGAGACCCAGTACTTC.

This chain connects TRBV27 to TRBJ1-5; 9 bases fit TRBD1. With V trimmed by 4 bases and J by 2 bases, 3 bases remained unmatched. Germline V CDR1 and CDR2: MNHEY, SMNVEV (reference sequence). The CDR3 covers 15 residues. The CDR3 bases are TGTGCCAGCAGTTGGACAGGGGAGGGCAATCAGCCCCAGCATTTT. It codes for CASSWTGEGNQPQHF.

V is TRBV5-6 and J is TRBJ2-7; D remains ambiguous. CDR1 is SGHDT and CDR2 is YYEEEE in the germline V gene. The CDR3 consists of 13 residues. V gave up 0 bases and J gave up 0 bases, with 4 bases separating them. CDR3 nucleotide sequence: TGTGCCAGCAGCTTGGCATCCTCCTACGAGCAGTACTTC. Its translation: CASSLASSYEQYF.

The chain recombines TRBV5-8 with TRBJ2-7; D ambiguous. The length of the CDR3 is 15 residues. Germline V gives CDR1 SGHTS, CDR2 YDEGEE. V dropped 1 base and J dropped 0 bases, with 11 bases sitting between them. CDR3 sequence: CASSLRQVSSYEQYF. CDR3 nucleotides: TGTGCCAGCAGCTTGAGGCAGGTTAGCTCCTACGAGCAGTACTTC.

The chain recombines TRBV28 with TRBJ2-1, with D uncertain. Deletions cut 2 bases from V and 7 bases from J, with 3 bases between. The CDR3 loop spans 11 amino acids. From germline, CDR1 is MDHEN and CDR2 SYDVKM. The CDR3 loop is CASSLLNEQFF. CDR3 DNA: TGTGCCAGCAGTTTACTAAATGAGCAGTTCTTC.

This clone has a handful of counts. This chain links TRBV20-1 with TRBJ1-2; D is ambiguous. The CDR3 contains 8 residues. V gave up 7 bases and J gave up 6 bases, with 3 bases separating them. Germline V gene lookup returns CDR1 DFQATT and CDR2 SNEGSKA (reference sequence). The DNA for the CDR3 is TGCAGTGAAAATGGCTACACCTTC. Amino acids: CSENGYTF.

This clone is classed as large. The rearrangement links TRBV15 to TRBJ2-5; no clear D gene. This CDR3 is built from 14 residues. Trimming left V 1 base short and J 5 bases short, with 11 bases between. CDR1 and CDR2 (germline): LNHNV, YYDKDF (reference sequence). The CDR3 reads CATSRGEGLETQYF. CDR3 nucleotides: TGTGCCACCAGCAGAGGAGAAGGGCTGGAGACCCAGTACTTC.

The V gene is TRBV5-1, the J gene TRBJ2-2; D unresolved. The CDR3 totals 16 residues. Germline V gene sequence: CDR1 SGHRS, CDR2 YFSETQ. V lost 0 bases, J lost 0 bases, and 9 bases lay in between. CDR3 residues: CASSLEQNANTGELFF. The CDR3 region has the DNA TGCGCCAGCAGCTTGGAACAGAACGCGAACACCGGGGAGCTGTTTTTT.

The chain carries TRBV4-1 and TRBJ2-5, with D unresolved. Germline CDR1 MGHRA, CDR2 YSYEKL. The CDR3 covers 15 residues. V lost 0 bases and J lost 1, with 9 bases in between. The CDR3 here is CASSQEQDFQETQYF. The DNA for the CDR3 is TGCGCCAGCAGCCAAGAACAAGACTTCCAAGAGACCCAGTACTTC.

V and J are TRBV6-5 and TRBJ1-3; D ambiguous. The CDR3 covers 13 residues. The germline V gene has CDR1 MNHEY and CDR2 SVGAGI. Trimming took 6 bases from V and 3 from J, leaving 9 bases between them. The CDR3 DNA sequence: TGTGCCAGCAGGTCAAGTGGTGGAAACACCATATATTTT. Translated: CASRSSGGNTIYF.

In regard to this clone: Without the conserved terminal phenylalanine or tryptophan, this CDR3 likely stems from a read error. The chain carries TRBV7-2 and TRBJ1-5; TRBD1 is a possible D gene (5 bases). In germline, CDR1 is SGHTA, CDR2 FQGNSA. V dropped 5 bases and J dropped 7 bases, with 15 bases sitting between them. The length of the CDR3 is 14 residues. CDR3 sequence reads: CASSPGKEQQPQHL. The CDR3 DNA reads TGTGCCAGCAGCCCAGGGAAGGAGCAACAGCCCCAGCATCTT.